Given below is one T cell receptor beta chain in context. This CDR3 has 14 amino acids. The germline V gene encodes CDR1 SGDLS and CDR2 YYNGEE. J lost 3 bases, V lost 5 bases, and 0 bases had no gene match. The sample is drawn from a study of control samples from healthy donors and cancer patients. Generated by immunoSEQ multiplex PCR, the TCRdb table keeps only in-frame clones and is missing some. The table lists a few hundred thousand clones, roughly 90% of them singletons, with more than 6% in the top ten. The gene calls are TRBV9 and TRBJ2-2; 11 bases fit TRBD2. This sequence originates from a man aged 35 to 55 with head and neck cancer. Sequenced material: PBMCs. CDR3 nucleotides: TGTGCCAGCAGGGGACTAGCGGACACCGGGGAGCTGTTTTTT. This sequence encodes CASRGLADTGELFF.